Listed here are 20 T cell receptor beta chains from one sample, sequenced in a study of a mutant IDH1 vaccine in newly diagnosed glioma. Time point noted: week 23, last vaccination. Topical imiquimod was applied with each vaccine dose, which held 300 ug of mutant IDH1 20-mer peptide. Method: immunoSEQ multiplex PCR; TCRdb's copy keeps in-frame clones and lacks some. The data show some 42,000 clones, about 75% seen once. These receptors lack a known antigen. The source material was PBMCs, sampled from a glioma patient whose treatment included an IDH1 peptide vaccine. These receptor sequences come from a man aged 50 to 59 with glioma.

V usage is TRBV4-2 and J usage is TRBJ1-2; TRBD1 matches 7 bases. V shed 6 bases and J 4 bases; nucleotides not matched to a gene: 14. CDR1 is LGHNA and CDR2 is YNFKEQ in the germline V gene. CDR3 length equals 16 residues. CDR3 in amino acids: CASSYAGTDSSYGYTF. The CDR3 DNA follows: TGTGCCAGCAGTTACGCCGGGACAGATTCTTCCTATGGCTACACCTTC.

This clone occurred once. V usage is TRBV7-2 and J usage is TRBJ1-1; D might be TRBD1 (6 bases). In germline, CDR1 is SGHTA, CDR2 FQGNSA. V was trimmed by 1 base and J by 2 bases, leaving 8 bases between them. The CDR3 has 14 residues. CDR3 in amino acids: CASSLGGGNTEAFF. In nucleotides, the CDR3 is TGTGCCAGCAGCTTAGGGGGGGGCAACACTGAAGCTTTCTTT.

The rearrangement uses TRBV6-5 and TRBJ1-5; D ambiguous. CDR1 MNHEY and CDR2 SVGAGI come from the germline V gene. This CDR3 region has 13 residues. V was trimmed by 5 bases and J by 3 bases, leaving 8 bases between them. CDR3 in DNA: TGTGCCAGCAGTGGGCAGCCCAATCAGCCCCAGCATTTT. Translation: CASSGQPNQPQHF.

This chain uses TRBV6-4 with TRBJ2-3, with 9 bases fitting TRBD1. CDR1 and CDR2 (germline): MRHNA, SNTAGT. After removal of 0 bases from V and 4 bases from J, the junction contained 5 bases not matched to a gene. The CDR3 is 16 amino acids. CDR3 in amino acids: CASSDSGTGRPDTQYF. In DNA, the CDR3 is TGTGCCAGCAGTGACTCAGGGACAGGGAGGCCAGATACGCAGTATTTT.

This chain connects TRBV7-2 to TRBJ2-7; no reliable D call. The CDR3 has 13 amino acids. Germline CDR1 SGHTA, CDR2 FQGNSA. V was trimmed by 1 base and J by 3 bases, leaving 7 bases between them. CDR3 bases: TGTGCCAGCAGCTTAGGCAACATCTACGAGCAGTACTTC. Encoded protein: CASSLGNIYEQYF.

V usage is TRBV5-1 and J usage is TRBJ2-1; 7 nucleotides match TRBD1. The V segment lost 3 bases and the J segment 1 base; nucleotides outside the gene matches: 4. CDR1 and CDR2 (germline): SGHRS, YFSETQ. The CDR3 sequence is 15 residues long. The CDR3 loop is CASSSTGESYNEQFF. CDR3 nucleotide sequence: TGCGCCAGCAGCTCTACAGGGGAATCCTACAATGAGCAGTTCTTC.

The CDR3 region is CSAHGANVLTF. The CDR3 region has the DNA TGCAGTGCCCACGGGGCCAACGTCCTGACTTTC. This chain links TRBV20-1 with TRBJ2-6; no reliable D call. Between the trimmed V and J ends, which lost 6 bases and 4 bases, there was a span of 4 bases. Germline loops: CDR1 DFQATT, CDR2 SNEGSKA (reference sequence). The CDR3 is made up of 11 amino acids.

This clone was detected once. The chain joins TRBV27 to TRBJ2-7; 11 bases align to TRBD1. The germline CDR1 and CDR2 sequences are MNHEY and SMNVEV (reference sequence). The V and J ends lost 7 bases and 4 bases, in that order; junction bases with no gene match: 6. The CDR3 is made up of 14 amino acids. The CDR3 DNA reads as TGTGCCAGCACACCCGGGACAGGGGGTTACGAGCAGTACTTC. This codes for CASTPGTGGYEQYF.

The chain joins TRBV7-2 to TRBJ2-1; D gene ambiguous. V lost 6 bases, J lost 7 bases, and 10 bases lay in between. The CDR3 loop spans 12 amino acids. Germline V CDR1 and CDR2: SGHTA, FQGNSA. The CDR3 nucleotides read TGTGCCAGCAGACTGGGGTTGAATGAGCAGTTCTTC. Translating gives CASRLGLNEQFF. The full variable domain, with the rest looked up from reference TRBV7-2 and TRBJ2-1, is GAGVSQSPSNKVTEKGKDVELRCDPISGHTALYWYRQSLGQGLEFLIYFQGNSAPDKSGLPSDRFSAERTGGSVSTLTIQRTQQEDSAVYLCASRLGLNEQFFGPGTRLTVL.

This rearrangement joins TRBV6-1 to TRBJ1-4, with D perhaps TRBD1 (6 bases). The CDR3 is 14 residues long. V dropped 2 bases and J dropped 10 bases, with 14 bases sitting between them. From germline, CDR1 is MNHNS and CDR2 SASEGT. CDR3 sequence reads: CASSESTAGAKLFF. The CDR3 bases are TGTGCCAGCAGTGAATCCACAGCAGGGGCAAAACTGTTTTTT.

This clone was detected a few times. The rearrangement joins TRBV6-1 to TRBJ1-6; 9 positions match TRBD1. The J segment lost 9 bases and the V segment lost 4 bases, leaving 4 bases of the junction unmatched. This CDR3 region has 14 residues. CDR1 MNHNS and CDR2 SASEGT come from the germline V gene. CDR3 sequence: CASSVGQGFSPLHF. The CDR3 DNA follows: TGTGCCAGCAGTGTAGGACAGGGGTTTTCACCCCTCCACTTT.

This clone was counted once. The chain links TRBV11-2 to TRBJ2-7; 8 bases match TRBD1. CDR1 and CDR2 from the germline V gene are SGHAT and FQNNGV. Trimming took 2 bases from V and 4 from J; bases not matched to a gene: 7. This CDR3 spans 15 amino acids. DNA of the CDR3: TGTGCCAGCAGCTTACTGGGACAGGCTACTTACGAGCAGTACTTC. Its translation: CASSLLGQATYEQYF.

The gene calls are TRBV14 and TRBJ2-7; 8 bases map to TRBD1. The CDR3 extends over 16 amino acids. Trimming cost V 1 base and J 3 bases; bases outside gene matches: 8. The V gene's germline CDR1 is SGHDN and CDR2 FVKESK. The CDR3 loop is CASSQARDRFFYEQYF. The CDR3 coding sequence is TGTGCCAGCAGCCAAGCCCGGGACAGGTTTTTCTACGAGCAGTACTTC.

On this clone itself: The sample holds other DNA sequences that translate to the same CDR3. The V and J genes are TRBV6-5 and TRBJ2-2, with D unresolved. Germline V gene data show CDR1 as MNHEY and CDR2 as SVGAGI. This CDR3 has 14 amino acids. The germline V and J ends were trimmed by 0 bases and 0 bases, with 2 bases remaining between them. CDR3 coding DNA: TGTGCCAGCAGTTACTCCCCGAACACCGGGGAGCTGTTTTTT. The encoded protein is CASSYSPNTGELFF.

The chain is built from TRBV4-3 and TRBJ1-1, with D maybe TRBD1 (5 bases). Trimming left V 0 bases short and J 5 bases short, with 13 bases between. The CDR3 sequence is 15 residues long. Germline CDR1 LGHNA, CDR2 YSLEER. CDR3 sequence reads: CASSQDGGWGTEAFF. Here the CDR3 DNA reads TGCGCCAGCAGCCAAGATGGCGGGTGGGGGACTGAAGCTTTCTTT.

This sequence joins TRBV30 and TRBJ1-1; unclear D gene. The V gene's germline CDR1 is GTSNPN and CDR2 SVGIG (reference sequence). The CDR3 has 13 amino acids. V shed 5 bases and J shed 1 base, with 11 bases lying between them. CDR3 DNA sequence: TGTGCCTGGGGGTGGTCAGGGAACACTGAAGCTTTCTTT. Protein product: CAWGWSGNTEAFF.

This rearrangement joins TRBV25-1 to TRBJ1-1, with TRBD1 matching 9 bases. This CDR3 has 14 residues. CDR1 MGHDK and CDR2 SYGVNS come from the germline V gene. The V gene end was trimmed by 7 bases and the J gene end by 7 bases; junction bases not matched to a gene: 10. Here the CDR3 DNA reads TGTGCCAGCAAATCCGGGACAGGGCAGGTTGAAGCTTTCTTT. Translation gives CASKSGTGQVEAFF.

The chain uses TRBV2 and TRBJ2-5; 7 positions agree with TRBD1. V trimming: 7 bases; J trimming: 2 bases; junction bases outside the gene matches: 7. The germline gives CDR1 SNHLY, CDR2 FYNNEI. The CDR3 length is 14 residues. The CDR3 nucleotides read TGTGCCAGCAAGTTAGGGACAGAGCAAGAGACCCAGTACTTC. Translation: CASKLGTEQETQYF.

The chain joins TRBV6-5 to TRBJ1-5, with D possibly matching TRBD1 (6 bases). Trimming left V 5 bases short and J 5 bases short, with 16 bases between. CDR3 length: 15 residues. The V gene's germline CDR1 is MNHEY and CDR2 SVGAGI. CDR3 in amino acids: CASSALKQGDQPQHF. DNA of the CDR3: TGTGCCAGCAGTGCCTTGAAACAGGGAGATCAGCCCCAGCATTTT.

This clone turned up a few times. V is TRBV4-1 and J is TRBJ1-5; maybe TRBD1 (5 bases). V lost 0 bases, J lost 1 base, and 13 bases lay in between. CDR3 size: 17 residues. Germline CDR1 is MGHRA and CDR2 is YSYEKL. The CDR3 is CASSQDRRGVSNQPQHF. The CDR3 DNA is TGCGCCAGCAGCCAAGATCGGAGAGGGGTGAGCAATCAGCCCCAGCATTTT.